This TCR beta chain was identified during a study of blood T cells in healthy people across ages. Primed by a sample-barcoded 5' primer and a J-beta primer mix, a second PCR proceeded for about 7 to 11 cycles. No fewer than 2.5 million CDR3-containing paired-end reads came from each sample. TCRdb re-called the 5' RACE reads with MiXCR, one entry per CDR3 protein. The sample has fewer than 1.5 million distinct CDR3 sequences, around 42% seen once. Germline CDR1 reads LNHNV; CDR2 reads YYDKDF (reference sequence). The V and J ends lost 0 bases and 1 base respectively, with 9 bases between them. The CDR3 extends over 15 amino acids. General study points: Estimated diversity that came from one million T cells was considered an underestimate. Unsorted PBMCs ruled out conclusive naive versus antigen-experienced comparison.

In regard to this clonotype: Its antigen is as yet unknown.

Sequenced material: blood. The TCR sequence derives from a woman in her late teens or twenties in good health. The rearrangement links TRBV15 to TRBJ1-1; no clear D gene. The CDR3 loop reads CATSRDQLGNTEAFF. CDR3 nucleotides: TGTGCCACCAGCAGAGATCAGCTAGGGAACACTGAAGCTTTCTTT.